Listed below are T cell receptor beta chains from one sample, sequenced in a study of graft-versus-host responses after intestinal transplantation. Sequencing was performed with immunoSEQ multiplex PCR; in TCRdb, only in-frame clones are kept and a portion is missing. Among about 97,000 clones, 75% to 95% were seen once, and the ten largest hold about 16%. The input for sequencing was PBMCs, taken about 440 days after intestinal transplant. These receptors originate from a human patient who received an intestinal transplant, so some T cells may come from the graft donor. Both conserved end residues are trimmed from each CDR3. A D gene is named only where the DNA matches it firmly. Clone size appears in some rows only: once, few, many, or a class for an expanded clone.

clone_size: .; cdr3_length: 14; d_call: TRBD2; v_call: TRBV7-3; j_call: TRBJ2-1; cdr3_aa: ASSRAGLSSYNEQF
clone_size: .; cdr3_length: 13; d_call: .; v_call: TRBV28; j_call: TRBJ1-1; cdr3_aa: ASSFSGRHSTEAF
clone_size: .; cdr3_length: 11; d_call: .; v_call: TRBV6-1; j_call: TRBJ2-1; cdr3_aa: ASKTPGVNEQF
clone_size: .; cdr3_length: 13; d_call: .; v_call: TRBV6-5; j_call: TRBJ2-6; cdr3_aa: ASSYRGSGANVLT
clone_size: .; cdr3_length: 13; d_call: TRBD2; v_call: TRBV6-5; j_call: TRBJ2-7; cdr3_aa: ASSYLRGGSYEQY
clone_size: .; cdr3_length: 13; d_call: TRBD2; v_call: TRBV7-9; j_call: TRBJ2-7; cdr3_aa: ASSEPTTSHYEQY
clone_size: .; cdr3_length: 13; d_call: .; v_call: TRBV7-2; j_call: TRBJ2-3; cdr3_aa: ASSLRAGRTDTQY
clone_size: .; cdr3_length: 11; d_call: .; v_call: TRBV15; j_call: TRBJ1-1; cdr3_aa: ATRETPNTEAF
clone_size: .; cdr3_length: 13; d_call: TRBD1; v_call: TRBV4-1; j_call: .; cdr3_aa: ASSQGQGNSYEQY
clone_size: few; cdr3_length: 8; d_call: .; v_call: TRBV20-1; j_call: TRBJ1-1; cdr3_aa: PPQRREAF
clone_size: .; cdr3_length: 10; d_call: .; v_call: TRBV29-1; j_call: TRBJ1-2; cdr3_aa: SVVSPNYGYT
clone_size: .; cdr3_length: 13; d_call: .; v_call: TRBV19; j_call: TRBJ2-3; cdr3_aa: ASSIQLLSTDTQY
clone_size: .; cdr3_length: 13; d_call: TRBD1; v_call: TRBV6-5; j_call: TRBJ2-7; cdr3_aa: ASSYSQQGGYEQY
clone_size: few; cdr3_length: 12; d_call: .; v_call: TRBV10-3; j_call: TRBJ1-2; cdr3_aa: AISESKDNYGYT
clone_size: .; cdr3_length: 15; d_call: .; v_call: TRBV19; j_call: TRBJ2-2; cdr3_aa: ASSIILRGRVPGELF
clone_size: .; cdr3_length: 13; d_call: .; v_call: TRBV28; j_call: TRBJ1-1; cdr3_aa: ASSPRGEVGTEAF